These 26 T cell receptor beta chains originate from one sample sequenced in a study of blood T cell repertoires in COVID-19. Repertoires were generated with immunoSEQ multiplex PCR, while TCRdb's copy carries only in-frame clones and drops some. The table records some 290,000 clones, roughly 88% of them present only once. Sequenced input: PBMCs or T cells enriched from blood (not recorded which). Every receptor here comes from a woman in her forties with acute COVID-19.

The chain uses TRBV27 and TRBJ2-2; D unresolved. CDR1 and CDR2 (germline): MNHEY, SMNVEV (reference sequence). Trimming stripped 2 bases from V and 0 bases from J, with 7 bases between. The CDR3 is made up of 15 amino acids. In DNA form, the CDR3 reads TGTGCCAGCAGTTTAGGCGGAACGAACACCGGGGAGCTGTTTTTT. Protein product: CASSLGGTNTGELFF.

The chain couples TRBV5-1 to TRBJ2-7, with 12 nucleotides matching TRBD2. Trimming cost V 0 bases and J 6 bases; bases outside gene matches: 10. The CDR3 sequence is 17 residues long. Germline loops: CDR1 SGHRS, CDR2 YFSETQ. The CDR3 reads CASSLGLAGGPVAEQYF. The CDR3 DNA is TGCGCCAGCAGCTTGGGCCTAGCGGGAGGGCCGGTAGCCGAGCAGTACTTC.

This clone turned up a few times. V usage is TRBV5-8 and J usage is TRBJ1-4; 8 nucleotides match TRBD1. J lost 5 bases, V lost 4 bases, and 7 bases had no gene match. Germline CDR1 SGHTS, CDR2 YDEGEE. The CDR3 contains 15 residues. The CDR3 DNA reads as TGTGCCAGCAGCGCCGGACAGGGAGGGAATGAAAAACTGTTTTTT. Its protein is CASSAGQGGNEKLFF.

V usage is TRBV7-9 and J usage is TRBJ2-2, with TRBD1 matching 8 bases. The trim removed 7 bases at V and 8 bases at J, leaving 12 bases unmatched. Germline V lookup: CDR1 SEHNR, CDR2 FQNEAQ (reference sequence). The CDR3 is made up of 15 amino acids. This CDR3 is CASNSGQGNIGELFF. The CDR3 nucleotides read TGTGCCAGCAACTCCGGACAGGGAAATATAGGGGAGCTGTTTTTT.

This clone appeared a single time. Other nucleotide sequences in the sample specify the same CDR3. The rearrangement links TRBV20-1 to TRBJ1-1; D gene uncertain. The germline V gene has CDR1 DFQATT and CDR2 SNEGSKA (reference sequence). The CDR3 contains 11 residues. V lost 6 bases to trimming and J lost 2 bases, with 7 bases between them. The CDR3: CSAPLNTEAFF. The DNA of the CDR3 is TGCAGTGCCCCTCTTAACACTGAAGCTTTCTTT.

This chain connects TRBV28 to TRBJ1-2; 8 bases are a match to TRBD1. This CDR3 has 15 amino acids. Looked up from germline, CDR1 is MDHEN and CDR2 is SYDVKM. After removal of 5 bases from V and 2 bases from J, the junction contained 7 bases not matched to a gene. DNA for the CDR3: TGTGCCAGCAGTCCTGGGGACAGGCTAAACTATGGCTACACCTTC. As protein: CASSPGDRLNYGYTF.

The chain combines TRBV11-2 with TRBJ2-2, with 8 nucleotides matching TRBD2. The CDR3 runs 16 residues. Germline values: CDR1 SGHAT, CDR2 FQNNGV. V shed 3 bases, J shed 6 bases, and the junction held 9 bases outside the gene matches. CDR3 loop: CASSFWRTSLSGELFF. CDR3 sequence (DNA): TGTGCCAGCAGCTTCTGGCGGACTAGCCTGTCCGGGGAGCTGTTTTTT.

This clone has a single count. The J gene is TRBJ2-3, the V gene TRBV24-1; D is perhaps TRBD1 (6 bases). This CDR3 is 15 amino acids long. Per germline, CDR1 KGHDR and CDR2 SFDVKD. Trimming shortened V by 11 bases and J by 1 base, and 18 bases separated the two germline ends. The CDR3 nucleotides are TGTGCCAGCGGAAGAGGGACATCAGGCACAGATACGCAGTATTTT. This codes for CASGRGTSGTDTQYF.

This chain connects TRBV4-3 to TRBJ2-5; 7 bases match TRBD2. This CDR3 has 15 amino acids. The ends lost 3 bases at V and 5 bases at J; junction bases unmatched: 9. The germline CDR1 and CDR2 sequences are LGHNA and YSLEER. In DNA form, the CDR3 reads TGCGCCAGCAGCCACCTGGGGTCAGCGGGGGAGACCCAGTACTTC. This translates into CASSHLGSAGETQYF.

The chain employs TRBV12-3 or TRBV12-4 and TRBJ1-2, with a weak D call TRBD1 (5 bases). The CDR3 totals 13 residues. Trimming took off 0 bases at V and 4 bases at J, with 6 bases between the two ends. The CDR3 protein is CASSLAGVYGYTF. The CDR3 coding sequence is TGTGCCAGCAGTTTAGCAGGGGTCTATGGCTACACCTTC.

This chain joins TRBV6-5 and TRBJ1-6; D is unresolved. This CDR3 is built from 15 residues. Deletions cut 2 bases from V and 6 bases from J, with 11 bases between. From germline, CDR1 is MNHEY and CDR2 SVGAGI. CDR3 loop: CASSYDGEGNSPLHF. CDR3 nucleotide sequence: TGTGCCAGCAGTTACGATGGAGAGGGTAATTCACCCCTCCACTTT.

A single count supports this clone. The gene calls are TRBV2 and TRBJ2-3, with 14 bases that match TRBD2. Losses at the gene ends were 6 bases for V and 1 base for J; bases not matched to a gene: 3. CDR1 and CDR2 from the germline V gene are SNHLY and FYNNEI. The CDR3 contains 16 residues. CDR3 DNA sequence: TGTGCCAGCAGGCGACTAGCGGGGGGGGGCACAGATACGCAGTATTTT. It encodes CASRRLAGGGTDTQYF.

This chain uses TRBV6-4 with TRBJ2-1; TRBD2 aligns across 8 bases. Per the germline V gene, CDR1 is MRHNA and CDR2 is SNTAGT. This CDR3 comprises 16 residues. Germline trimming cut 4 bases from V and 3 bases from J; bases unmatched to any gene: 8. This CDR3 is CASSARAGGDYNEQFF. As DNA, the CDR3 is TGTGCCAGCAGTGCCAGGGCGGGAGGTGACTACAATGAGCAGTTCTTC.

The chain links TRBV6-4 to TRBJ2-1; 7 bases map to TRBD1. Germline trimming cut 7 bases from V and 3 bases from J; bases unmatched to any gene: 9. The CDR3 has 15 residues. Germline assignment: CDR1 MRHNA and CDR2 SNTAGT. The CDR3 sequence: CASTEGTESYNEQFF. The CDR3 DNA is TGTGCCAGCACCGAGGGGACAGAGAGCTACAATGAGCAGTTCTTC.

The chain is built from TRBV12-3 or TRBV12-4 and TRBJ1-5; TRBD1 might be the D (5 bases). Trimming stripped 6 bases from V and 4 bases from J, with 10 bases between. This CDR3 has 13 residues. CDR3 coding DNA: TGTGCCAGCAGCCGCGACAGAAATCAGCCCCAGCATTTT. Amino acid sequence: CASSRDRNQPQHF.

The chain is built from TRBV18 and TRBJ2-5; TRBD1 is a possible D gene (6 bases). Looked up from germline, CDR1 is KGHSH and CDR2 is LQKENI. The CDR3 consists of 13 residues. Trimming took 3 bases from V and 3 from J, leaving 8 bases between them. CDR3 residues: CASSPGQKETQYF. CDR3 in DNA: TGTGCCAGCTCACCGGGACAAAAAGAGACCCAGTACTTC.

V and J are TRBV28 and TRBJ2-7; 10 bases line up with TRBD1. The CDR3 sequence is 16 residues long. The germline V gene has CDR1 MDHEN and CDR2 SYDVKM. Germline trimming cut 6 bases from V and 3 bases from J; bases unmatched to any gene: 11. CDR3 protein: CASSRLSGQGYYEQYF. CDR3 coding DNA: TGTGCCAGCAGCCGGCTATCGGGACAGGGGTACTACGAGCAGTACTTC.

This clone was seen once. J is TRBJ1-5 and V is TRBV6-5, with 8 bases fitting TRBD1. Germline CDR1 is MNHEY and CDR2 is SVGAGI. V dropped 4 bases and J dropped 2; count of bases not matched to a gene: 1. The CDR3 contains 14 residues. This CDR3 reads CASSLTGGNQPQHF. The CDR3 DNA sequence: TGTGCCAGCAGTTTGACAGGGGGCAATCAGCCCCAGCATTTT.

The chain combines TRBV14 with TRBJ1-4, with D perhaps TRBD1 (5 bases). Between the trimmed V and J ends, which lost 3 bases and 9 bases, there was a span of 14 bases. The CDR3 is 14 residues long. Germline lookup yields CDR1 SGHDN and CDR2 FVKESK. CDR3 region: CASSQAQGGKKLFF. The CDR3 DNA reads TGTGCCAGCAGCCAGGCCCAGGGAGGGAAAAAACTGTTTTTT. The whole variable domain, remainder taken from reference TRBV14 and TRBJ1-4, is EAGVTQFPSHSVIEKGQTVTLRCDPISGHDNLYWYRRVMGKEIKFLLHFVKESKQDESGMPNNRFLAERTGGTYSTLKVQPAELEDSGVYFCASSQAQGGKKLFFGSGTQLSVL.

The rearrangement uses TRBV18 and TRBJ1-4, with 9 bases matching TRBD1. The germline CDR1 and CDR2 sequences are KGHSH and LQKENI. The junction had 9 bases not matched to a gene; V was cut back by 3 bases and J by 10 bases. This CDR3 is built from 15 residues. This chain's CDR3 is CASSPDRGPGVKLFF. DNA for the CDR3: TGTGCCAGCTCACCGGACAGGGGTCCGGGCGTAAAACTGTTTTTT.

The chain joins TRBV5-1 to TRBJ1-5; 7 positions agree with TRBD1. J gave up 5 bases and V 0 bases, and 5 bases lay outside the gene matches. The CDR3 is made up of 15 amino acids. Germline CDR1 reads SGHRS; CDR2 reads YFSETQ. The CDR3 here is CASSLDQGGDQPQHF. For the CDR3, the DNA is TGCGCCAGCAGCTTGGACCAGGGGGGAGATCAGCCCCAGCATTTT.

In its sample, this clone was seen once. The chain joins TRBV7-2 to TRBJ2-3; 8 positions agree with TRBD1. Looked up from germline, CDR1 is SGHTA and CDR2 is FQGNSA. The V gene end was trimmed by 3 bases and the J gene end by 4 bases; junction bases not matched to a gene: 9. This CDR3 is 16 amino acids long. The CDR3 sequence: CASSFDRGWISDTQYF. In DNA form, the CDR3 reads TGTGCCAGCAGCTTCGACAGGGGTTGGATATCAGATACGCAGTATTTT.

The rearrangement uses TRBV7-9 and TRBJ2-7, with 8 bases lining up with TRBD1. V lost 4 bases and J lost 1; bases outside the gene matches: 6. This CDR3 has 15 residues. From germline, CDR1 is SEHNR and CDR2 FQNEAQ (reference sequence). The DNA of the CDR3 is TGTGCCAGCAGCTGGGGGACAGGAGTTTCCTACGAGCAGTACTTC. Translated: CASSWGTGVSYEQYF.

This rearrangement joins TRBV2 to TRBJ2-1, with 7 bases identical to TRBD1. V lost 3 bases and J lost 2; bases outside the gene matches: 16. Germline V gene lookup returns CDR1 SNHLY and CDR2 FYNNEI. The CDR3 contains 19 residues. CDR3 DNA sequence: TGTGCCAGCAGTGAGGTGCAAAGTTACAGGGGTCGACCCTACAATGAGCAGTTCTTC. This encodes CASSEVQSYRGRPYNEQFF. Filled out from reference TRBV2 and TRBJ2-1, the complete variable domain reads EPEVTQTPSHQVTQMGQEVILRCVPISNHLYFYWYRQILGQKVEFLVSFYNNEISEKSEIFDDQFSVERPDGSNFTLKIRSTKLEDSAMYFCASSEVQSYRGRPYNEQFFGPGTRLTVL.

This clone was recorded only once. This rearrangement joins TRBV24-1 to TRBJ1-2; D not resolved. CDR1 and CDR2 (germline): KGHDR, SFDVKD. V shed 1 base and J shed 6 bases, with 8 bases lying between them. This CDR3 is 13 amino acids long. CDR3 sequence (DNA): TGTGCCACCAGTGATTTTCGGGGTAATGGCTACACCTTC. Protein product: CATSDFRGNGYTF.

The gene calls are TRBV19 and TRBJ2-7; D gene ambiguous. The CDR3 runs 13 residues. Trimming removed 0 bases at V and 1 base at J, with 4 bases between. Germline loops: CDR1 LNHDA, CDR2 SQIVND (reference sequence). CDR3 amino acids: CASSIDLSYEQYF. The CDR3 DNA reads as TGTGCCAGTAGTATAGATTTATCCTACGAGCAGTACTTC.